The T cell receptor beta chain described here comes from a study of cytotoxic CD8 clonotypes in ibrutinib-treated CLL. Findings and caveats of the study: Clonality increased at ibrutinib response, then returned toward baseline at progression.

Notes on this clone: Its antigen remains unidentified.

Deep sequencing aimed at 1 in 200,000 to 1 in 1 million T cells' resolution. The data were produced by immunoSEQ multiplex PCR, yet TCRdb's version contains in-frame clones alone and is incomplete. The sample has around 130,000 clones, about 85% seen once; the top ten hold roughly 3.5%. This CDR3 contains 20 residues. Germline lookup yields CDR1 LGHNT and CDR2 FRNRAP. Losses at the gene ends were 0 bases for V and 1 base for J; bases not matched to a gene: 13. The genes are TRBV12-5 and TRBJ2-7; 12 positions agree with TRBD2. The sample in question was PBMCs, obtained after 24 months of ibrutinib treatment. The TCR originated in a human donor with chronic lymphocytic leukemia. This CDR3 is CASGLVLSQLAGGTSYEQYF. The CDR3 DNA follows: TGTGCTAGTGGTTTGGTATTATCCCAACTAGCGGGGGGAACATCCTACGAGCAGTACTTC.